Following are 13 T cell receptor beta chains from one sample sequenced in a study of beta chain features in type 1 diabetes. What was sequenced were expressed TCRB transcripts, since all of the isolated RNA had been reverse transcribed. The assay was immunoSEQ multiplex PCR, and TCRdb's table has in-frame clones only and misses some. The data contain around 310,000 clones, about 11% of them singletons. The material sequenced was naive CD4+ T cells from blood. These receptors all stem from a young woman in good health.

The chain's CDR3 is CASSAPGLAVPLGTGELFF. DNA of the CDR3: TGTGCCAGCAGCGCCCCGGGACTAGCGGTCCCCCTCGGTACCGGGGAGCTGTTTTTT. V and J are TRBV7-2 and TRBJ2-2, with 11 bases identical to TRBD2. The CDR3 is 19 amino acids. J was trimmed by 5 bases and V by 5 bases; bases with no gene match: 16. The germline gives CDR1 SGHTA, CDR2 FQGNSA.

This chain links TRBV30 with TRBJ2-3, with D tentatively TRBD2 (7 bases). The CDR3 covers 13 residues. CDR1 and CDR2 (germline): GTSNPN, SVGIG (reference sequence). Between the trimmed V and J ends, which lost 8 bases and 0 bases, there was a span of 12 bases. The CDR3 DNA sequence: TGTGCCAGGGGGGGCAGTAGCACAGATACGCAGTATTTT. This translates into CARGGSSTDTQYF.

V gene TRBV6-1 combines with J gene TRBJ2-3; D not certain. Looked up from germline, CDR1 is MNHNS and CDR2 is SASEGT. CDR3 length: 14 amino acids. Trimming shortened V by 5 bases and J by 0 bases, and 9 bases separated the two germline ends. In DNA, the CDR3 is TGTGCCAGCAGTCGGAGCACTAGCACAGATACGCAGTATTTT. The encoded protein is CASSRSTSTDTQYF.

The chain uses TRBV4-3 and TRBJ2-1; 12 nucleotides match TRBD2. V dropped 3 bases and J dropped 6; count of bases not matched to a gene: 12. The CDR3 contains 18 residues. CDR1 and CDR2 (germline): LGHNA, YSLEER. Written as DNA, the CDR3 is TGCGCCAGCAGCCAGAGGCCTAAGACTAGCGGGAGCCCCAATGAGCAGTTCTTC. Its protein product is CASSQRPKTSGSPNEQFF.

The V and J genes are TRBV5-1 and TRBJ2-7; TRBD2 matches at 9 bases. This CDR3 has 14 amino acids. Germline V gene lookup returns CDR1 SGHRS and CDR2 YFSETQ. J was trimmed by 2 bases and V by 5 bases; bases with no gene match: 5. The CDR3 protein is CASSQRGEAYEQYF. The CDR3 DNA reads TGCGCCAGCAGTCAGCGGGGGGAAGCCTACGAGCAGTACTTC. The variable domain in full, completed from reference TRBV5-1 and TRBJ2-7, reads KAGVTQTPRYLIKTRGQQVTLSCSPISGHRSVSWYQQTPGQGLQFLFEYFSETQRNKGNFPGRFSGRQFSNSRSEMNVSTLELGDSALYLCASSQRGEAYEQYFGPGTRLTVT.

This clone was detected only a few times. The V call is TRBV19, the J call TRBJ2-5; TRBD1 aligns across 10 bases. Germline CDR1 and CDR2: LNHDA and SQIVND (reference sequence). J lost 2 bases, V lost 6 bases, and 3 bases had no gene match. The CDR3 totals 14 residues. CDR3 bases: TGTGCCAGTAGGCGGACAGGGGGGCAAGAGACCCAGTACTTC. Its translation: CASRRTGGQETQYF.

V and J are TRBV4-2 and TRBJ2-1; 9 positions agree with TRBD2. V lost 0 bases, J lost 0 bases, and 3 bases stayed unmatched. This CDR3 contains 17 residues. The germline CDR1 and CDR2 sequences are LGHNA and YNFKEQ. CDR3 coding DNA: TGTGCCAGCAGCCAAGATAGCGGGGGATACTCCTACAATGAGCAGTTCTTC. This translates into CASSQDSGGYSYNEQFF.

CDR3 bases: TGTGCCAGCAGCCGCGGTACCCTTTACAATGAGCAGTTCTTC. It yields the protein CASSRGTLYNEQFF. This chain links TRBV7-3 with TRBJ2-1; D remains ambiguous. This CDR3 region has 14 residues. Trimming stripped 5 bases from V and 4 bases from J, with 12 bases between. Germline values: CDR1 SGHTA, CDR2 FQGTGA.

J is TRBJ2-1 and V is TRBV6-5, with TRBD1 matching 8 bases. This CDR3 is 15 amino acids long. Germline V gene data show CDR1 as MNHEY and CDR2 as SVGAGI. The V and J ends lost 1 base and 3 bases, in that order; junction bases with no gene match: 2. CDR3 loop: CASSYLDRVYNEQFF. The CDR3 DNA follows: TGTGCCAGCAGTTACTTGGACAGGGTCTACAATGAGCAGTTCTTC.

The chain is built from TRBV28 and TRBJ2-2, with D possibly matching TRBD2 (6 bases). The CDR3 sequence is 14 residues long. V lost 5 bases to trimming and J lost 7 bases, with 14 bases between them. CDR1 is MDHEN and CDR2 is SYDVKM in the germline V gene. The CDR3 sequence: CASSNGRPGGELFF. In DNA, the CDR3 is TGTGCCAGCAGTAATGGGAGGCCCGGCGGGGAGCTGTTTTTT. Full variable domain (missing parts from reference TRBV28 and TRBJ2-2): DVKVTQSSRYLVKRTGEKVFLECVQDMDHENMFWYRQDPGLGLRLIYFSYDVKMKEKGDIPEGYSVSREKKERFSLILESASTNQTSMYLCASSNGRPGGELFFGEGSRLTVL.

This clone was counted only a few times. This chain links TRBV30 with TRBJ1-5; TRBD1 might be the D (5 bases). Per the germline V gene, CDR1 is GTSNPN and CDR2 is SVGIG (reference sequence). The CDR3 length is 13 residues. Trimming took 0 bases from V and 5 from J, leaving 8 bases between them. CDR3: CAWSVQADQPQHF. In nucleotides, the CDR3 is TGTGCCTGGAGTGTACAGGCGGATCAGCCCCAGCATTTT.

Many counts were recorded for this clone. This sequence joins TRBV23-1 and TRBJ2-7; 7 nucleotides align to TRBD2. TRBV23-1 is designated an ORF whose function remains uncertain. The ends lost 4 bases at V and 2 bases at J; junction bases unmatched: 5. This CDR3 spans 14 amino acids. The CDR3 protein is CASSPQRGTYEQYF. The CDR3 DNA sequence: TGCGCCAGCAGTCCCCAGCGGGGTACCTACGAGCAGTACTTC.

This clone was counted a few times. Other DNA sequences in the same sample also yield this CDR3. The CDR3 bases are TGTGCCAGCAGCGTAGGGCCAGGGCAAGAGACCCAGTACTTC. It encodes CASSVGPGQETQYF. The chain has TRBV9 and TRBJ2-5; D is possibly TRBD1 (5 bases). The germline V and J ends were trimmed by 0 bases and 2 bases, with 8 bases remaining between them. The CDR3 loop spans 14 amino acids. Germline V CDR1 and CDR2: SGDLS, YYNGEE.